What follows are 20 T cell receptor beta chains derived from one specimen sequenced in a study of T cells in Graves' hyperthyroidism and ophthalmopathy. From RNA transcripts, TCR beta CDR3 regions were amplified. The TCR CDR3 was amplified in a first-round RT-PCR using the HTBI primer set. TCRdb passed the multiplex PCR reads through MiXCR, listing each CDR3 protein once. The repertoire has nearly 250,000 distinct CDR3 sequences, 15% to 20% of them found once; the top ten carry less than 35%. Source material: blood. The receptors were sampled from a woman younger than 30 with Graves' ophthalmopathy.

The sample holds many counts of this clonotype. The chain is built from TRBV7-9 and TRBJ2-7, with 11 bases aligning to TRBD1. The CDR3 has 17 residues. Germline CDR1 and CDR2: SEHNR and FQNEAQ (reference sequence). V trimming: 5 bases; J trimming: 5 bases; junction bases outside the gene matches: 14. DNA for the CDR3: TGTGCCAGCAGCAAGATAAGAAAAGGACAGGGGGCACACGAGCAGTACTTC. Residues: CASSKIRKGQGAHEQYF.

The CDR3, as DNA: TGCGCCAGCAGCACTAGCGTCGGCGGGGAGCTGTTTTTT. Amino acid sequence: CASSTSVGGELFF. The chain employs TRBV5-1 and TRBJ2-2, with 7 bases fitting TRBD2. V was pared by 4 bases and J by 7 bases, with 4 bases of the junction left unmatched. Germline assignment: CDR1 SGHRS and CDR2 YFSETQ. This CDR3 is built from 13 residues.

This clonotype was seen many times. The genes are TRBV7-2 and TRBJ2-7; 13 nucleotides line up with TRBD2. After removal of 5 bases from V and 3 bases from J, the junction contained 10 bases not matched to a gene. Germline loops: CDR1 SGHTA, CDR2 FQGNSA. The CDR3 is 17 residues long. The DNA for the CDR3 is TGTGCCAGCAGCCCCCGGACTAGCGGGAGCACCTTCTACGAGCAGTACTTC. Translated: CASSPRTSGSTFYEQYF.

This sequence joins TRBV29-1 and TRBJ2-1; 16 bases line up with TRBD2. The CDR3 covers 19 residues. J gave up 5 bases and V 6 bases, and 16 bases lay outside the gene matches. In germline, CDR1 is SQVTM, CDR2 ANQGSEA. The CDR3 DNA reads TGCAGCGTCTCCTACCCCGGGACTAGCGGGAGGGCCGCGGACAATGAGCAGTTCTTC. Residues: CSVSYPGTSGRAADNEQFF.

Ten or more counts support this clonotype. The CDR3 spells CASSVQGYNYNEQFF. CDR3 in DNA: TGTGCCAGCAGCGTCCAGGGTTATAACTACAATGAGCAGTTCTTC. The J gene is TRBJ2-1, the V gene TRBV7-2; maybe TRBD1 (5 bases). Trimming shortened V by 5 bases and J by 3 bases, and 14 bases separated the two germline ends. The germline CDR1 and CDR2 sequences are SGHTA and FQGNSA. The CDR3 length is 15 residues.

The chain joins TRBV7-6 to TRBJ2-2; D is uncertain. Trimming took 1 base from V and 4 from J, leaving 7 bases between them. Germline CDR1 and CDR2: SGHVS and FNYEAQ. The CDR3 consists of 14 residues. CDR3 amino acids: CASSLEASTGELFF. The CDR3 bases are TGTGCCAGCAGCTTAGAGGCCTCCACCGGGGAGCTGTTTTTT.

At least ten counts were recorded for this clonotype. The chain uses TRBV7-3 and TRBJ2-5, with 12 bases lining up with TRBD2. J lost 4 bases, V lost 5 bases, and 5 bases had no gene match. The CDR3 is 15 amino acids. The V gene's germline CDR1 is SGHTA and CDR2 FQGTGA. CDR3 amino acids: CASSPSGGAGETQYF. Here the CDR3 DNA reads TGTGCCAGCAGCCCTAGCGGGGGGGCCGGAGAGACCCAGTACTTC. The whole variable domain, remainder taken from reference TRBV7-3 and TRBJ2-5, is GAGVSQTPSNKVTEKGKYVELRCDPISGHTALYWYRQSLGQGPEFLIYFQGTGAADDSGLPNDRFFAVRPEGSVSTLKIQRTERGDSAVYLCASSPSGGAGETQYFGPGTRLLVL.

J is TRBJ2-2 and V is TRBV24-1; the match to TRBD1 covers 9 bases. This CDR3 is 15 amino acids long. Losses at the gene ends were 8 bases for V and 5 bases for J; bases not matched to a gene: 8. The germline V gene has CDR1 KGHDR and CDR2 SFDVKD. For the CDR3, the DNA is TGTGCCACCAACCCGGGACAGGGAGGTACCGGGGAGCTGTTTTTT. Translating it yields CATNPGQGGTGELFF.

In this sample, this clonotype turned up many times. The chain joins TRBV11-2 to TRBJ2-3; 7 bases line up with TRBD2. The V and J ends lost 1 base and 4 bases, in that order; junction bases with no gene match: 5. Looked up from germline, CDR1 is SGHAT and CDR2 is FQNNGV. The CDR3 has 15 amino acids. CDR3 in DNA: TGTGCCAGCAGCTTAGTTGGGGCGGGGGCAGATACGCAGTATTTT. It encodes CASSLVGAGADTQYF.

The sample holds many counts of this clonotype. The V gene is TRBV6-1, the J gene TRBJ1-2; no reliable D call. Germline V gene data show CDR1 as MNHNS and CDR2 as SASEGT. The CDR3 sequence is 12 residues long. With 6 bases removed from V and 13 bases from J, the gap between germline ends came to 18 bases. DNA of the CDR3: TGTGCCAGCAGCGAGGCGTGGGCTCTACGCACCTTC. It translates to CASSEAWALRTF.

In this sample, this clonotype turned up many times. This sequence joins TRBV6-1 and TRBJ1-5; tentative D call: TRBD1 (6 bases). CDR3 length: 17 amino acids. The V end was cut by 3 bases, the J end by 5 bases, with 20 bases between. Germline V gene sequence: CDR1 MNHNS, CDR2 SASEGT. CDR3 coding DNA: TGTGCCAGCAGTGATGCCGCGGGGGGGACAAGGGATCAGCCCCAGCATTTT. Translation: CASSDAAGGTRDQPQHF.

This clonotype has at least ten counts. V usage is TRBV18 and J usage is TRBJ2-7; D call uncertain. V was clipped by 0 bases and J by 7 bases, with 13 bases between them. This CDR3 is built from 14 residues. The germline V gene encodes CDR1 KGHSH and CDR2 LQKENI. CDR3 coding DNA: TGTGCCAGCTCACCACCGGGGAAATCTAGGGAGCAGTACTTC. This codes for CASSPPGKSREQYF.

The J gene is TRBJ2-4, the V gene TRBV7-2; 12 bases line up with TRBD2. Germline-derived CDR1 and CDR2 are SGHTA and FQGNSA. The CDR3 runs 14 residues. After removal of 6 bases from V and 14 bases from J, the junction contained 11 bases not matched to a gene. The CDR3 DNA sequence: TGTGCCAGCAGTCGCTCCCCTAGCGGGAGGGGGGAGTACTTC. Translating gives CASSRSPSGRGEYF.

In this sample, this clonotype turned up many times. The chain carries TRBV2 and TRBJ2-2, with D possibly being TRBD1 or TRBD2 (5 bases each). The V gene lost 8 bases and the J gene lost 5 bases, with 18 bases spanning the gap. The length of the CDR3 is 15 residues. Germline loops: CDR1 SNHLY, CDR2 FYNNEI. The chain's CDR3 is CASGGVRVRTGELFF. The CDR3 nucleotides read TGTGCCAGCGGGGGTGTCAGGGTGAGGACCGGGGAGCTGTTTTTT. Based on the CDR3 plus reference TRBV2 and TRBJ2-2, the full variable domain is EPEVTQTPSHQVTQMGQEVILRCVPISNHLYFYWYRQILGQKVEFLVSFYNNEISEKSEIFDDQFSVERPDGSNFTLKIRSTKLEDSAMYFCASGGVRVRTGELFFGEGSRLTVL.

This clonotype was recorded a few times. Since a much larger clone is just one base distant, this may be a read error. J is TRBJ2-6 and V is TRBV15, with TRBD1 identical over 12 bases. Germline loops: CDR1 LNHNV, CDR2 YYDKDF (reference sequence). The CDR3 runs to 17 residues. The DNA for the CDR3 is TGTGCCACCAGCACCCGGGACAGGGGGCATGGGACCAACGTCCTGACTTTC. As protein: CATSTRDRGHGTNVLTF.

With regard to this clonotype: A much bigger clone sits one base away, suggesting this may be a read error. The CDR3 here is CASSFAPGSTYEQFF. The CDR3 DNA reads TGCGCCAGCAGTTTCGCGCCGGGGTCCACCTACGAGCAGTTCTTC. The chain carries TRBV5-1 and TRBJ2-1; D perhaps matches TRBD2 (5 bases). V was trimmed by 5 bases and J by 10 bases, leaving 22 bases between them. Germline loops: CDR1 SGHRS, CDR2 YFSETQ. This CDR3 is 15 amino acids long.

This clonotype was found many times. V is TRBV6-2 or TRBV6-3 and J is TRBJ2-2, with unresolved D. The CDR3 sequence is 12 residues long. Germline assignment: CDR1 MNHEY and CDR2 SVGEGT. Trimming took off 5 bases at V and 1 base at J, with 2 bases between the two ends. CDR3 nucleotide sequence: TGTGCCAGCAGTGAGAACACCGGGGAGCTGTTTTTT. Its translation is CASSENTGELFF.

This clonotype was counted many times. The chain employs TRBV19 and TRBJ1-1; 7 nucleotides match TRBD1. Looked up from germline, CDR1 is LNHDA and CDR2 is SQIVND (reference sequence). The ends lost 5 bases at V and 1 base at J; junction bases unmatched: 4. The CDR3 covers 14 residues. The CDR3 coding sequence is TGTGCCAGTAGTGTTCAGGGGGGGAACACTGAAGCTTTCTTT. It encodes CASSVQGGNTEAFF.

This clonotype was observed many times. The chain links TRBV30 to TRBJ1-1; TRBD1 aligns across 7 bases. The CDR3 extends over 15 amino acids. Germline values: CDR1 GTSNPN, CDR2 SVGIG (reference sequence). The V and J ends lost 4 bases and 5 bases, in that order; junction bases with no gene match: 13. The CDR3 DNA follows: TGTGCCTGGAAGGGGCGAACAGGGGAAAAGACTGAAGCTTTCTTT. As protein: CAWKGRTGEKTEAFF.

Ten or more counts support this clonotype. The chain couples TRBV2 to TRBJ1-1; 8 positions agree with TRBD1. Germline CDR1 SNHLY, CDR2 FYNNEI. This CDR3 comprises 12 residues. CDR3 sequence (DNA): TGTGTCGGCAGGGGGCCCCCCACTGAAGCTTTCTTT. Residues: CVGRGPPTEAFF.